What follows are 30 T cell receptor beta chains derived from one specimen sequenced in a study of blood T cell repertoires in COVID-19. The protocol was immunoSEQ multiplex PCR, while the TCRdb copy is restricted to in-frame clones and leaves out a portion. The table lists about 180,000 clones, roughly nine tenths of them singletons. What was sequenced was peripheral blood. These receptors came from a woman in her twenties or thirties with active or convalescent COVID-19.

This clone was detected a few times. The J gene is TRBJ1-5, the V gene TRBV11-3; 7 positions agree with TRBD1. Germline CDR1 reads SGHNT; CDR2 reads YENEEA. CDR3 size: 15 residues. V trimming: 7 bases; J trimming: 6 bases; junction bases outside the gene matches: 12. Here the CDR3 reads CASTKVPAGGQPQHF. The CDR3 nucleotides read TGTGCCAGCACCAAGGTACCGGCAGGGGGTCAGCCCCAGCATTTT. Using reference TRBV11-3 and TRBJ1-5 for the parts outside the CDR3, the full variable domain is EAGVVQSPRYKIIEKKQPVAFWCNPISGHNTLYWYLQNLGQGPELLIRYENEEAVDDSQLPKDRFSAERLKGVDSTLKIQPAELGDSAVYLCASTKVPAGGQPQHFGDGTRLSIL.

The J gene is TRBJ1-3, the V gene TRBV28, with D uncertain. The CDR3 runs 15 residues. Trimming took off 6 bases at V and 0 bases at J, with 12 bases between the two ends. Germline CDR1 reads MDHEN; CDR2 reads SYDVKM. The CDR3 coding sequence is TGTGCCAGCAGCCCGACATACTTCTCTGGAAACACCATATATTTT. It codes for CASSPTYFSGNTIYF.

The chain employs TRBV28 and TRBJ1-1, with D possibly matching TRBD1 (5 bases). The length of the CDR3 is 12 residues. Germline V gene data show CDR1 as MDHEN and CDR2 as SYDVKM. Deletions cut 7 bases from V and 6 bases from J, with 12 bases between. Here the CDR3 reads CASTSGLSEAFF. DNA for the CDR3: TGTGCCAGCACCTCAGGGTTGTCTGAAGCTTTCTTT.

The CDR3 sequence: CASSQDRGGGPYNEQFF. The DNA of the CDR3 is TGTGCCAGCAGCCAAGATCGGGGGGGAGGGCCTTACAATGAGCAGTTCTTC. The chain has TRBV3-1 (or the pseudogene TRBV3-2) and TRBJ2-1; 8 positions agree with TRBD2. Per the germline V gene, CDR1 is LGHDT and CDR2 is YNNKEL (reference sequence). The CDR3 has 17 amino acids. The V gene end was trimmed by 0 bases and the J gene end by 4 bases; junction bases not matched to a gene: 8.

This rearrangement joins TRBV9 to TRBJ2-7, with 13 bases fitting TRBD2. Germline V gene data show CDR1 as SGDLS and CDR2 as YYNGEE. Unmatched junction bases numbered 6, after V lost 4 bases and J lost 2 bases. This CDR3 has 16 amino acids. The CDR3, as DNA: TGTGCCAGCAGCCCACTAGCGGGAGGGTTAACCTACGAGCAGTACTTC. Residues: CASSPLAGGLTYEQYF.

The V and J genes are TRBV15 and TRBJ1-2; 9 positions match TRBD1. The CDR3 is made up of 14 amino acids. V shed 0 bases and J 6 bases; nucleotides not matched to a gene: 2. Germline lookup yields CDR1 LNHNV and CDR2 YYDKDF (reference sequence). CDR3 residues: CATSRDGTGNGYTF. The CDR3 DNA is TGTGCCACCAGCAGAGACGGGACAGGGAATGGCTACACCTTC.

The CDR3, as DNA: TGTGCCAGCAGCTTAGCGATGACAGGGGGGGGCAATCAGCCCCAGCATTTT. This codes for CASSLAMTGGGNQPQHF. J is TRBJ1-5 and V is TRBV7-8; TRBD1 agrees at 9 bases. V gave up 0 bases and J gave up 2 bases; unmatched junction bases: 5. Germline CDR1 is SGHVS and CDR2 is FQNEAQ. The CDR3 runs to 17 residues.

The chain carries TRBV7-6 and TRBJ2-2, with TRBD2 as a possible D gene (5 bases). V lost 1 base to trimming and J lost 7 bases, with 19 bases between them. The CDR3 loop spans 17 amino acids. CDR1 and CDR2 from the germline V gene are SGHVS and FNYEAQ. The CDR3 DNA sequence: TGTGCCAGCAGCTTAGGACCCCTAGGGTCTCGGGACGGGGAGCTGTTTTTT. This codes for CASSLGPLGSRDGELFF.

Here the CDR3 reads CASSLSGSQETQYF. The CDR3 DNA reads as TGTGCCAGCAGCTTATCAGGGTCGCAAGAGACCCAGTACTTC. The chain has TRBV7-9 and TRBJ2-5, with a possible D match to TRBD1 (5 bases). The length of the CDR3 is 14 residues. V lost 2 bases and J lost 2, with 9 bases in between. From germline, CDR1 is SEHNR and CDR2 FQNEAQ (reference sequence).

This clone was detected only once. The rearrangement joins TRBV10-1 to TRBJ2-3; D is perhaps TRBD1 (5 bases). The CDR3 has 15 amino acids. The V end was cut by 3 bases, the J end by 2 bases, with 12 bases between. Germline V gene lookup returns CDR1 WNHNN and CDR2 SYGVQD (reference sequence). The CDR3 is CASSEAQGDTDTQYF. CDR3 DNA sequence: TGCGCCAGCAGTGAAGCTCAGGGCGACACAGATACGCAGTATTTT.

The V and J genes are TRBV4-1 and TRBJ1-4; perhaps TRBD1 as D (5 bases). Germline V gives CDR1 MGHRA, CDR2 YSYEKL. This CDR3 is built from 16 residues. Trimming took off 2 bases at V and 3 bases at J, with 13 bases between the two ends. The CDR3 is CASSQKPTAPNEKLFF. Written as DNA, the CDR3 is TGCGCCAGCAGCCAAAAGCCGACAGCCCCTAATGAAAAACTGTTTTTT.

V is TRBV18 and J is TRBJ1-6; no clear D. Germline V gene lookup returns CDR1 KGHSH and CDR2 LQKENI. The CDR3 is 14 amino acids. Trimming removed 2 bases at V and 9 bases at J, with 11 bases between. CDR3 DNA sequence: TGTGCCAGCTCACCAATTGAGCTCGGTTCACCCCTCCACTTT. Protein sequence: CASSPIELGSPLHF.

The chain joins TRBV19 to TRBJ2-3; 8 bases are a match to TRBD1. V shed 3 bases, J shed 1 base, and the junction held 12 bases outside the gene matches. Per the germline V gene, CDR1 is LNHDA and CDR2 is SQIVND (reference sequence). CDR3 length: 18 residues. CDR3 region: CASSIPGQGSGGTDTQYF. The CDR3 DNA sequence: TGTGCCAGTAGTATCCCCGGACAGGGTTCCGGGGGCACAGATACGCAGTATTTT. The whole variable domain, remainder taken from reference TRBV19 and TRBJ2-3, is DGGITQSPKYLFRKEGQNVTLSCEQNLNHDAMYWYRQDPGQGLRLIYYSQIVNDFQKGDIAEGYSVSREKKESFPLTVTSAQKNPTAFYLCASSIPGQGSGGTDTQYFGPGTRLTVL.

V and J are TRBV6-5 and TRBJ2-7; the match to TRBD1 covers 9 bases. The germline V gene has CDR1 MNHEY and CDR2 SVGAGI. The CDR3 length is 14 residues. After removal of 9 bases from V and 2 bases from J, the junction contained 8 bases not matched to a gene. CDR3 bases: TGTGCCAGTACCCGACAGGGGGGGACCTACGAGCAGTACTTC. Protein: CASTRQGGTYEQYF.

The chain joins TRBV18 to TRBJ1-1; the D gene is possibly TRBD1 (5 bases). This CDR3 is 15 amino acids long. The germline CDR1 and CDR2 sequences are KGHSH and LQKENI. V lost 3 bases to trimming and J lost 3 bases, with 14 bases between them. CDR3 in amino acids: CASSPDFRVDTEAFF. CDR3 nucleotides: TGTGCCAGCTCACCCGACTTCAGGGTGGACACTGAAGCTTTCTTT.

V is TRBV28 and J is TRBJ2-7; D is perhaps TRBD2 (5 bases). Trimming stripped 2 bases from V and 2 bases from J, with 13 bases between. CDR3 size: 15 residues. Germline lookup yields CDR1 MDHEN and CDR2 SYDVKM. DNA of the CDR3: TGTGCCAGCAGTTTACGGGCGGGCCCCCCCTACGAGCAGTACTTC. Protein product: CASSLRAGPPYEQYF.

DNA for the CDR3: TGTGCCAGCAACCCGGTCCGGGGAGATACTGAAGCTTTCTTT. Amino acid sequence: CASNPVRGDTEAFF. The chain carries TRBV7-6 and TRBJ1-1; D remains ambiguous. The V gene's germline CDR1 is SGHVS and CDR2 FNYEAQ. The CDR3 has 14 amino acids. The ends were cut back, 7 bases at V and 5 bases at J, with 17 bases in the middle. Variable domain in full (rest from reference TRBV7-6 and TRBJ1-1): GAGVSQSPRYKVTKRGQDVALRCDPISGHVSLYWYRQALGQGPEFLTYFNYEAQQDKSGLPNDRFSAERPEGSISTLTIQRTEQRDSAMYRCASNPVRGDTEAFFGQGTRLTVV.

This chain uses TRBV28 with TRBJ2-1, with unresolved D. The V gene's germline CDR1 is MDHEN and CDR2 SYDVKM. The CDR3 has 14 residues. Trimming left V 4 bases short and J 5 bases short, with 12 bases between. CDR3 loop: CASSSGSPNNEQFF. Here the CDR3 DNA reads TGTGCCAGCAGTTCCGGGTCACCCAACAATGAGCAGTTCTTC.

Many counts were recorded for this clone. V and J are TRBV19 and TRBJ2-7, with D perhaps TRBD1 (6 bases). Between the trimmed V and J ends, which lost 5 bases and 6 bases, there was a span of 17 bases. The CDR3 is made up of 14 amino acids. In germline, CDR1 is LNHDA, CDR2 SQIVND (reference sequence). CDR3 amino acids: CASSEIISGVEQYF. CDR3 bases: TGTGCCAGTAGTGAGATAATTTCAGGGGTCGAGCAGTACTTC. Using reference TRBV19 and TRBJ2-7 for the parts outside the CDR3, the full variable domain is DGGITQSPKYLFRKEGQNVTLSCEQNLNHDAMYWYRQDPGQGLRLIYYSQIVNDFQKGDIAEGYSVSREKKESFPLTVTSAQKNPTAFYLCASSEIISGVEQYFGPGTRLTVT.

The chain has TRBV6-5 and TRBJ2-1; a possible D gene is TRBD2 (6 bases). Germline values: CDR1 MNHEY, CDR2 SVGAGI. The CDR3 runs to 15 residues. V lost 7 bases and J lost 7, with 20 bases in between. CDR3 sequence: CASTTDYPMGNEQFF. The CDR3 DNA reads as TGTGCCAGCACTACGGACTACCCCATGGGGAATGAGCAGTTCTTC.

This clone was detected a few times. CDR3 bases: TGTGCCAGCAGTCCCGGGACTAGCGGCAATGAGCAGTTCTTC. It codes for CASSPGTSGNEQFF. V is TRBV28 and J is TRBJ2-1, with 11 positions matching TRBD2. V lost 5 bases, J lost 6 bases, and 3 bases stayed unmatched. The germline gives CDR1 MDHEN, CDR2 SYDVKM. The CDR3 runs to 14 residues.

The V gene is TRBV28, the J gene TRBJ2-3; 7 bases agree with TRBD2. This CDR3 is built from 17 residues. CDR1 and CDR2 (germline): MDHEN, SYDVKM. V lost 6 bases, J lost 0 bases, and 12 bases stayed unmatched. CDR3 protein: CASRRKTSVTSTDTQYF. CDR3 nucleotides: TGTGCCAGCAGACGCAAAACTAGCGTCACTAGCACAGATACGCAGTATTTT.

The chain recombines TRBV6-4 with TRBJ1-1; D is possibly TRBD1 (5 bases). V was shortened by 1 base and J by 11 bases, with 17 bases between the two germline ends. The CDR3 is 14 amino acids. Germline loops: CDR1 MRHNA, CDR2 SNTAGT. In nucleotides, the CDR3 is TGTGCCAGCAGTGACTTCCGACTTCCAGGGAAGGCTTTCTTT. Protein sequence: CASSDFRLPGKAFF.

In DNA, the CDR3 is TGTGCCAGCAGCGTAAGGGCAGGGCTGAACACCGGGGAGCTGTTTTTT. Its protein is CASSVRAGLNTGELFF. The chain is built from TRBV9 and TRBJ2-2, with TRBD1 as a possible D gene (5 bases). Germline lookup yields CDR1 SGDLS and CDR2 YYNGEE. The V end was cut by 1 base, the J end by 1 base, with 11 bases between. The CDR3 has 16 residues.

This sequence joins TRBV6-1 and TRBJ1-4; 7 bases agree with TRBD1. CDR1 is MNHNS, CDR2 SASEGT, per germline. The V segment lost 2 bases and the J segment 0 bases; nucleotides outside the gene matches: 9. This CDR3 region has 18 residues. The CDR3 DNA reads as TGTGCCAGCAGTGAACTGGAACAGGGGCGAACAACTAATGAAAAACTGTTTTTT. This translates into CASSELEQGRTTNEKLFF.

V is TRBV2 and J is TRBJ1-1; D is ambiguous. The germline V gene encodes CDR1 SNHLY and CDR2 FYNNEI. V was trimmed by 4 bases and J by 5 bases, leaving 8 bases between them. The CDR3 covers 12 residues. In DNA, the CDR3 is TGTGCCAGCAGTGCCGAACTTACTGAAGCTTTCTTT. Translating gives CASSAELTEAFF.

The chain joins TRBV10-1 to TRBJ1-1; 7 nucleotides agree with TRBD1. The CDR3 sequence is 13 residues long. From germline, CDR1 is WNHNN and CDR2 SYGVQD (reference sequence). The ends lost 7 bases at V and 3 bases at J; junction bases unmatched: 5. This CDR3 is CASTPTGDTEAFF. The CDR3 DNA is TGCGCCAGCACCCCAACAGGGGACACTGAAGCTTTCTTT.

The chain couples TRBV19 to TRBJ2-1; 11 bases line up with TRBD1. From germline, CDR1 is LNHDA and CDR2 SQIVND (reference sequence). The CDR3 is 16 amino acids. The junction had 5 bases not matched to a gene; V was cut back by 3 bases and J by 4 bases. The CDR3 loop reads CASSIVGTGGYNEQFF. CDR3 DNA: TGTGCCAGTAGTATTGTAGGGACAGGGGGATACAATGAGCAGTTCTTC.

V usage is TRBV18 and J usage is TRBJ2-1; the match to TRBD2 covers 7 bases. Trimming cost V 2 bases and J 8 bases; bases outside gene matches: 6. CDR1 KGHSH and CDR2 LQKENI come from the germline V gene. The CDR3 covers 14 residues. Here the CDR3 DNA reads TGTGCCAGCTCACCAGGGAGGGGTTGGGATGAGCAGTTCTTC. Its protein product is CASSPGRGWDEQFF.

This chain uses TRBV4-2 with TRBJ2-7; TRBD2 matches at 8 bases. V lost 5 bases to trimming and J lost 3 bases; unmatched junction nucleotides: 3. This CDR3 region has 13 residues. Germline V lookup: CDR1 LGHNA, CDR2 YNFKEQ. The chain's CDR3 is CASSSGLGYEQYF. The CDR3 DNA sequence: TGTGCCAGCAGCTCGGGACTAGGCTACGAGCAGTACTTC.